One and the same sample provided the 29 T cell receptor beta chains below, sequenced in a study of blood T cell repertoires in COVID-19. The assay was immunoSEQ multiplex PCR, and TCRdb's table has in-frame clones only and misses some. Among approximately 230,000 clones, about 88% were seen once, and the ten largest hold about 2.1%. The sequenced material came from peripheral blood. Receptors were obtained from a woman in her 40s who had recovered from COVID-19.

This clone was observed a handful of times. The gene calls are TRBV23-1 and TRBJ2-5, with 12 bases that match TRBD2. TRBV23-1 is an ORF, with its function uncertain. V lost 2 bases to trimming and J lost 4 bases; unmatched junction nucleotides: 8. The CDR3 is 17 residues long. The CDR3 nucleotides are TGCGCCAGCAGTCAAGCCCGGACTAGCGGGAATGGAGAGACCCAGTACTTC. Translating it yields CASSQARTSGNGETQYF.

The rearrangement uses TRBV5-6 and TRBJ2-1; possibly TRBD1 for D (6 bases). Trimming removed 4 bases at V and 0 bases at J, with 17 bases between. CDR1 SGHDT and CDR2 YYEEEE come from the germline V gene. This CDR3 region has 17 residues. The DNA for the CDR3 is TGTGCCAGCAGCCCCTCCGTACAGGGCTTCTCCTACAATGAGCAGTTCTTC. Protein: CASSPSVQGFSYNEQFF.

The chain is built from TRBV28 and TRBJ1-4; D remains ambiguous. In germline, CDR1 is MDHEN, CDR2 SYDVKM. This CDR3 region has 15 residues. The V gene lost 4 bases and the J gene lost 5 bases, with 14 bases spanning the gap. CDR3 region: CASSSFGSLNEKLFF. The CDR3 bases are TGTGCCAGCAGTTCTTTTGGTTCTCTAAATGAAAAACTGTTTTTT.

V gene TRBV4-1 combines with J gene TRBJ2-1; 7 bases line up with TRBD2. This CDR3 spans 17 amino acids. CDR1 is MGHRA and CDR2 is YSYEKL in the germline V gene. V trimming: 1 base; J trimming: 4 bases; junction bases outside the gene matches: 10. CDR3 amino acids: CASSQGGGSSGYNEQFF. CDR3 nucleotides: TGCGCCAGCAGCCAAGGGGGTGGGTCTAGCGGTTACAATGAGCAGTTCTTC.

The chain employs TRBV7-2 and TRBJ1-3; TRBD1 matches at 10 bases. The CDR3 sequence is 15 residues long. The germline V gene has CDR1 SGHTA and CDR2 FQGNSA. Trimming took 2 bases from V and 4 from J; bases not matched to a gene: 2. The CDR3 nucleotides read TGTGCCAGCAGCTTAACGGGACAGGGGGGAAACACCATATATTTT. This translates into CASSLTGQGGNTIYF.

The CDR3 loop reads CATRRAGGPYEQYF. As DNA, the CDR3 is TGTGCCACCCGAAGAGCGGGAGGGCCCTACGAGCAGTACTTC. V usage is TRBV2 and J usage is TRBJ2-7; TRBD2 agrees at 10 bases. The CDR3 contains 14 residues. Losses at the gene ends were 10 bases for V and 2 bases for J; bases not matched to a gene: 8. Germline assignment: CDR1 SNHLY and CDR2 FYNNEI.

This clone was counted once. The chain couples TRBV2 to TRBJ2-3; 9 bases are a match to TRBD2. Trimming took 6 bases from V and 2 from J; bases not matched to a gene: 12. The CDR3 contains 17 residues. CDR1 is SNHLY, CDR2 FYNNEI, per germline. In DNA form, the CDR3 reads TGTGCCAGCAGGCCCTTGCTAGCGGGGCTATCCACAGATACGCAGTATTTT. It is translated as CASRPLLAGLSTDTQYF.

This clone was counted only a few times. The chain uses TRBV7-2 and TRBJ1-1; perhaps TRBD1 as D (6 bases). From germline, CDR1 is SGHTA and CDR2 FQGNSA. V gave up 2 bases and J gave up 0 bases, with 13 bases separating them. The CDR3 contains 16 residues. The CDR3 reads CASSLTGQLMNTEAFF. The CDR3 DNA follows: TGTGCCAGCAGCTTAACCGGACAGCTCATGAACACTGAAGCTTTCTTT.

V is TRBV19 and J is TRBJ2-2; 9 nucleotides match TRBD2. This CDR3 is 15 amino acids long. J lost 4 bases, V lost 6 bases, and 6 bases had no gene match. The germline CDR1 and CDR2 sequences are LNHDA and SQIVND (reference sequence). CDR3 amino acids: CASRTSGTLTGELFF. The CDR3 DNA reads TGTGCCAGTAGGACTAGCGGAACACTCACCGGGGAGCTGTTTTTT.

The chain uses TRBV5-1 and TRBJ2-7; 7 nucleotides line up with TRBD1. The CDR3 runs 14 residues. The junction had 2 bases not matched to a gene; V was cut back by 0 bases and J by 2 bases. CDR1 and CDR2 from the germline V gene are SGHRS and YFSETQ. The CDR3 loop is CASSLGGTAYEQYF. DNA for the CDR3: TGCGCCAGCAGCTTGGGGGGGACAGCCTACGAGCAGTACTTC.

The V gene is TRBV3-1 (or the pseudogene TRBV3-2), the J gene TRBJ1-2; a possible D gene is TRBD1 (5 bases). CDR3 length: 16 residues. Trimming took 0 bases from V and 3 from J, leaving 14 bases between them. Germline lookup yields CDR1 LGHDT and CDR2 YNNKEL (reference sequence). The CDR3 loop is CASSQEMGGVDYGYTF. The DNA of the CDR3 is TGTGCCAGCAGCCAAGAGATGGGGGGAGTCGACTATGGCTACACCTTC.

V usage is TRBV19 and J usage is TRBJ1-3, with no clear D. The CDR3 extends over 15 amino acids. CDR1 is LNHDA and CDR2 is SQIVND in the germline V gene (reference sequence). V was pared by 3 bases and J by 0 bases, with 9 bases between. CDR3 sequence reads: CASSIEFFSGNTIYF. CDR3 nucleotides: TGTGCCAGTAGTATTGAGTTTTTCTCTGGAAACACCATATATTTT.

The chain carries TRBV9 and TRBJ1-1; the D is unclear. CDR1 and CDR2 from the germline V gene are SGDLS and YYNGEE. The CDR3 is 14 amino acids. Between the trimmed V and J ends, which lost 0 bases and 4 bases, there was a span of 10 bases. The CDR3 reads CASSVGGEATEAFF. The CDR3 DNA sequence: TGTGCCAGCAGCGTAGGTGGGGAGGCCACTGAAGCTTTCTTT.

This rearrangement joins TRBV28 to TRBJ2-7, with 7 bases identical to TRBD2. The CDR3 has 15 amino acids. Germline V lookup: CDR1 MDHEN, CDR2 SYDVKM. After removal of 10 bases from V and 2 bases from J, the junction contained 14 bases not matched to a gene. This CDR3 is CATLPGLPKTYEQYF. The CDR3, as DNA: TGTGCCACCCTCCCGGGACTACCTAAGACCTACGAGCAGTACTTC.

The chain employs TRBV12-3 or TRBV12-4 and TRBJ1-2, with D tentatively TRBD1 (5 bases). There are 13 residues in the CDR3. V was clipped by 5 bases and J by 11 bases, with 18 bases between them. This CDR3 reads CASSPHPGTEYTF. In DNA form, the CDR3 reads TGTGCCAGCAGTCCCCATCCCGGGACTGAGTACACCTTC.

This chain uses TRBV4-2 with TRBJ2-4; D might be TRBD1 (6 bases). V was pared by 4 bases and J by 0 bases, with 16 bases between. The germline V gene encodes CDR1 LGHNA and CDR2 YNFKEQ. The CDR3 totals 17 residues. DNA for the CDR3: TGTGCCAGCAGCCCAAGAGGAGGACAGCTAGCCAAAAACATTCAGTACTTC. It specifies CASSPRGGQLAKNIQYF.

This chain connects TRBV3-1 (or the pseudogene TRBV3-2) to TRBJ2-1; D might be TRBD2 (7 bases). The CDR3 length is 15 residues. Trimming pared 2 bases from V and 8 bases from J, leaving 16 bases between. CDR1 is LGHDT, CDR2 YNNKEL, per germline (reference sequence). The CDR3 here is CASSQPKGGTDEQFF. The CDR3 region has the DNA TGTGCCAGCAGCCAACCCAAGGGGGGGACCGATGAGCAGTTCTTC.

The CDR3 bases are TGTGCCAGCAGTCCCCGACAGGGATTCACAGATACGCAGTATTTT. Translation gives CASSPRQGFTDTQYF. The chain carries TRBV3-1 (or the pseudogene TRBV3-2) and TRBJ2-3, with TRBD1 matching 7 bases. Germline trimming cut 6 bases from V and 2 bases from J; bases unmatched to any gene: 8. The CDR3 loop spans 15 amino acids. From germline, CDR1 is LGHDT and CDR2 YNNKEL (reference sequence).

The chain joins TRBV6-6 to TRBJ2-7, with 7 bases that match TRBD1. There are 13 residues in the CDR3. In germline, CDR1 is MNHNY, CDR2 SVGAGI (reference sequence). The V segment lost 5 bases and the J segment 4 bases; nucleotides outside the gene matches: 5. CDR3 amino acids: CASSLDRIYEQYF. The DNA for the CDR3 is TGTGCCAGCAGTCTGGACAGGATTTACGAGCAGTACTTC.

The J gene is TRBJ2-7, the V gene TRBV28; 9 bases match TRBD1. This CDR3 has 15 residues. V gave up 2 bases and J gave up 7 bases; unmatched junction bases: 9. Germline CDR1 reads MDHEN; CDR2 reads SYDVKM. In DNA, the CDR3 is TGTGCCAGCAGTTTAGGCGGGACAGGGATTGGAGAGCAGTACTTC. It is translated as CASSLGGTGIGEQYF.

For the CDR3, the DNA is TGTGCCACCAGTGAGAGGGGAGGACTCGGAAAACTGTTTTTT. This gives the protein CATSERGGLGKLFF. The rearrangement uses TRBV24-1 and TRBJ1-4, with D possibly being TRBD1 (5 bases). This CDR3 is built from 14 residues. V dropped 4 bases and J dropped 10 bases, with 15 bases sitting between them. Germline values: CDR1 KGHDR, CDR2 SFDVKD.

This chain joins TRBV19 and TRBJ2-1, with D tentatively TRBD2 (5 bases). The CDR3 has 13 residues. Germline V gene lookup returns CDR1 LNHDA and CDR2 SQIVND (reference sequence). Trimming left V 6 bases short and J 8 bases short, with 14 bases between. The CDR3 loop reads CASSSRATDEQFF. The CDR3 nucleotides are TGTGCCAGTAGCTCGAGGGCGACGGATGAGCAGTTCTTC.

The chain links TRBV6-5 to TRBJ2-3; 7 nucleotides agree with TRBD2. The CDR3 totals 15 residues. V dropped 9 bases and J dropped 7; count of bases not matched to a gene: 16. Germline CDR1 and CDR2: MNHEY and SVGAGI. CDR3 amino acids: CASTLLRENRNTQYF. The CDR3 DNA reads TGTGCCAGTACCCTTCTGCGGGAGAATCGAAATACGCAGTATTTT.

The rearrangement links TRBV4-2 to TRBJ2-7; perhaps TRBD2 as D (7 bases). The CDR3 has 18 amino acids. Trimming shortened V by 0 bases and J by 2 bases, and 20 bases separated the two germline ends. Germline CDR1 and CDR2: LGHNA and YNFKEQ. CDR3 in amino acids: CASSQEGGDLEGTYEQYF. CDR3 DNA: TGTGCCAGCAGCCAAGAAGGGGGGGACCTAGAGGGCACCTACGAGCAGTACTTC.

V and J are TRBV11-2 and TRBJ1-2; 9 bases are a match to TRBD1. The CDR3 has 13 residues. Germline lookup yields CDR1 SGHAT and CDR2 FQNNGV. Losses at the gene ends were 6 bases for V and 4 bases for J; bases not matched to a gene: 3. The chain's CDR3 is CASRGDRVYGYTF. The CDR3 DNA is TGTGCCAGCAGGGGGGACAGGGTCTATGGCTACACCTTC.

The chain joins TRBV6-6 to TRBJ2-1, with 9 bases fitting TRBD2. From germline, CDR1 is MNHNY and CDR2 SVGAGI (reference sequence). This CDR3 is 15 amino acids long. J lost 5 bases, V lost 0 bases, and 2 bases had no gene match. Written as DNA, the CDR3 is TGTGCCAGCAGTTACTCGCGGACTAGCGACAATGAGCAGTTCTTC. Its translation: CASSYSRTSDNEQFF.

The genes are TRBV7-2 and TRBJ2-3; D gene uncertain. V dropped 7 bases and J dropped 4 bases, with 12 bases sitting between them. CDR1 is SGHTA, CDR2 FQGNSA, per germline. CDR3 size: 13 residues. CDR3 coding DNA: TGTGCCAGCACCAGAAGTCAGTCAGATACGCAGTATTTT. Protein: CASTRSQSDTQYF.

The chain joins TRBV9 to TRBJ2-1; D is perhaps TRBD1 (5 bases). V lost 1 base and J 2 bases, leaving 10 bases between the germline ends. Germline V gene sequence: CDR1 SGDLS, CDR2 YYNGEE. The CDR3 is 15 residues long. The CDR3 bases are TGTGCCAGCAGCGTACAGGGATCCCCCTACAATGAGCAGTTCTTC. Translation: CASSVQGSPYNEQFF. The entire variable domain, with the rest obtained from reference TRBV9 and TRBJ2-1, is as follows: DSGVTQTPKHLITATGQRVTLRCSPRSGDLSVYWYQQSLDQGLQFLIQYYNGEERAKGNILERFSAQQFPDLHSELNLSSLELGDSALYFCASSVQGSPYNEQFFGPGTRLTVL.

The chain couples TRBV28 to TRBJ1-3; a possible D gene is TRBD1 (5 bases). Trimming removed 6 bases at V and 0 bases at J, with 12 bases between. The CDR3 spans 15 residues. The V gene's germline CDR1 is MDHEN and CDR2 SYDVKM. This chain's CDR3 is CASSLRQYSGNTIYF. The CDR3 coding sequence is TGTGCCAGCAGCCTTCGACAGTACTCTGGAAACACCATATATTTT.